A selection of T cell receptor beta chains follows, all from one sample in a study of cytomegalovirus exposure and HLA in healthy donors. Produced via immunoSEQ multiplex PCR; TCRdb's table is partial and in-frame only. The sample has some 140,000 clones, about 80% seen once. What was sequenced was PBMCs. The receptors come from a man aged 25 to 45 in good health and CMV-seronegative. CDR3s include the opening cysteine and the closing phenylalanine or tryptophan. The D gene is left open where the match is weak. Expanded clones are given a class, and other clones once, few, many or no size at all.

J gene,CDR3 length,V gene,D gene,clone size,CDR3 protein,CDR3 DNA
TRBJ2-2,15,TRBV10-1,-,-,CASSESWPADGELFF,TGCGCCAGCAGTGAGTCTTGGCCAGCGGACGGGGAGCTGTTTTTT
TRBJ2-7,12,TRBV2,-,-,CATRQNSYEQYF,TGTGCCACCCGACAGAACTCCTACGAGCAGTACTTC
TRBJ2-4,13,TRBV27,-,-,CASKGVAKNIQYF,TGTGCCAGCAAGGGAGTAGCCAAAAACATTCAGTACTTC
TRBJ2-5,15,TRBV5-1,TRBD1,-,CASSYGTGWRETQYF,TGCGCCAGCAGCTACGGGACAGGATGGCGGGAGACCCAGTACTTC
TRBJ2-3,11,TRBV20-1,-,-,CSASRLDTQYF,TGCAGTGCCTCCCGGTTGGATACGCAGTATTTT
TRBJ1-1,13,TRBV7-6,-,-,CASTPGMNTEAFF,TGTGCCAGCACGCCAGGGATGAACACTGAAGCTTTCTTT
TRBJ2-3,15,TRBV10-3,-,-,CAISDRQKGTDTQYF,TGTGCCATCAGTGATAGACAGAAGGGCACAGATACGCAGTATTTT
TRBJ1-1,15,TRBV5-1,-,-,CASSLFMGADTEAFF,TGCGCCAGCAGCTTATTCATGGGGGCCGACACTGAAGCTTTCTTT
TRBJ2-7,14,TRBV5-4,-,-,CASSLEDSPYEQYF,TGTGCCAGCAGCTTGGAGGACTCCCCCTACGAGCAGTACTTC
TRBJ1-6,16,TRBV5-1,-,-,CASSLPGSSYNSPLHF,TGCGCCAGCAGCTTGCCCGGGAGCTCCTATAATTCACCCCTCCACTTT
TRBJ2-1,12,TRBV30,TRBD2,-,CAWGEGLNEQFF,TGTGCCTGGGGGGAGGGACTCAATGAGCAGTTCTTC
TRBJ1-1,14,TRBV7-2,TRBD1,few,CASGTGTLNTEAFF,TGTGCCAGCGGGACAGGGACACTGAACACTGAAGCTTTCTTT
TRBJ1-5,16,TRBV2,TRBD1,-,CASSSRDRVGNQPQHF,TGTGCCAGCAGTTCTCGCGACAGGGTGGGCAATCAGCCCCAGCATTTT
TRBJ2-7,13,TRBV6-5,-,-,CATQVHSSYEQYF,TGTGCCACCCAGGTACACAGCTCCTACGAGCAGTACTTC
TRBJ1-6,13,TRBV2,TRBD1,once,CASTGQGNSPLHF,TGTGCCAGCACGGGACAGGGTAATTCACCCCTCCACTTT
TRBJ1-1,14,TRBV19,TRBD1,-,CASSLGQGSTEAFF,TGTGCCAGTAGCCTAGGACAGGGGAGTACTGAAGCTTTCTTT
TRBJ1-2,13,TRBV30,TRBD1,-,CAWSLEGAGGYTF,TGTGCCTGGAGTTTGGAGGGGGCGGGAGGCTACACCTTC
TRBJ2-5,16,TRBV7-8,TRBD2,-,CASRPGTSGIQETQYF,TGTGCCAGCAGGCCAGGGACTAGCGGCATTCAAGAGACCCAGTACTTC